The present TCR beta chain was sequenced within a study of technical replicates of blood from four donors. CDR3 length: 19 residues. In germline, CDR1 is SGHAT, CDR2 FQNNGV. The junction had 15 bases not matched to a gene; V was cut back by 4 bases and J by 3 bases. The table came from immunoSEQ multiplex PCR; TCRdb's copy has only in-frame clones and leaves some out. Of approximately 80,000 clones listed, 91% are singletons. This chain joins TRBV11-2 and TRBJ2-2; 9 nucleotides line up with TRBD1. The receptor comes from a human donor in good health. Sequencing was performed on T cells isolated from PBMCs. In DNA, the CDR3 is TGTGCCAGCAGCTCTAGGACAGGGGAGACGGCTGTGGACACCGGGGAGCTGTTTTTT. This codes for CASSSRTGETAVDTGELFF. Full variable domain (remainder filled in from reference TRBV11-2 and TRBJ2-2): EAGVAQSPRYKIIEKRQSVAFWCNPISGHATLYWYQQILGQGPKLLIQFQNNGVVDDSQLPKDRFSAERLKGVDSTLKIQPAKLEDSAVYLCASSSRTGETAVDTGELFFGEGSRLTVL.